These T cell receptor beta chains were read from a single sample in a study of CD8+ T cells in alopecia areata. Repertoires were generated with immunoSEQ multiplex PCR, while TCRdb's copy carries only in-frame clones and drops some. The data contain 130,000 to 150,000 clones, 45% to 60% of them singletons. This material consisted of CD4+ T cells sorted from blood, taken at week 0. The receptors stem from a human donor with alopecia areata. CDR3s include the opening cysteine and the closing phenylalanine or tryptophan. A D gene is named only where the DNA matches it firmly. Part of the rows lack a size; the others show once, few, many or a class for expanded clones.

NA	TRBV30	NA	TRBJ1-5	CAWSAGLHQPQHF	TGTGCCTGGAGCGCGGGACTTCATCAGCCCCAGCATTTT
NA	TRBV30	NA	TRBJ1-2	CASVGYTF	TGTGCCAGTGTTGGCTACACCTTC
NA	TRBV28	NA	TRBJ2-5	CASTSDPRETQYF	TGTGCCAGCACATCAGACCCTCGGGAGACCCAGTACTTC
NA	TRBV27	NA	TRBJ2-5	CASSPLRGHETQYF	TGTGCCAGCAGTCCCCTGCGAGGTCACGAGACCCAGTACTTC
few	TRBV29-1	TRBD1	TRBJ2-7	CSVAGTESSYEQYF	TGCAGCGTTGCCGGGACAGAAAGCTCCTACGAGCAGTACTTC
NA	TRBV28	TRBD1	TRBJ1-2	CASSHRGGTHGYTF	TGTGCCAGCAGTCACAGGGGTGGGACACATGGCTACACCTTC
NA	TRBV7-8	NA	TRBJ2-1	CASSLGKSDNEQFF	TGTGCCAGCAGCTTAGGTAAGTCGGACAATGAGCAGTTCTTC
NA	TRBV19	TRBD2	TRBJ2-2	CASIPGLAGANTGELFF	TGTGCCAGTATTCCGGGACTAGCGGGGGCCAACACCGGGGAGCTGTTTTTT
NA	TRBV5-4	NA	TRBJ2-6	CASSSQGSGANVLTF	TGTGCCAGCAGCTCCCAGGGCTCTGGGGCCAACGTCCTGACTTTC
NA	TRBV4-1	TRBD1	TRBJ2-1	CASSQDFRQGYNEQFF	TGCGCCAGCAGCCAAGACTTCCGACAGGGATACAATGAGCAGTTCTTC
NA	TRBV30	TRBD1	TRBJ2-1	CAWTRTGDYNEQFF	TGTGCCTGGACCCGGACAGGGGACTACAATGAGCAGTTCTTC
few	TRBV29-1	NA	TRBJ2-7	CSVQGGTYEQYF	TGCAGCGTTCAAGGCGGTACCTACGAGCAGTACTTC
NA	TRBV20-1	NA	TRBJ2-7	CSALRTYEQYF	TGCAGTGCTTTAAGGACCTACGAGCAGTACTTC
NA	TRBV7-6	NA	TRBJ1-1	CASSLAWAMNTEAFF	TGTGCCAGCAGCTTGGCTTGGGCAATGAACACTGAAGCTTTCTTT
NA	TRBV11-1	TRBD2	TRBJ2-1	CASSNRGSGGPLEQFF	TGTGCCAGCAGCAACCGCGGTAGCGGGGGCCCCCTGGAGCAGTTCTTC
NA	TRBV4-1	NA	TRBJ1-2	CASSQGPSQGGYTF	TGCGCCAGCAGCCAAGGACCGAGCCAAGGTGGCTACACCTTC
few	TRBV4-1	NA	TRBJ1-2	CASSQVPSNYGYTF	TGCGCCAGCAGCCAAGTCCCCTCTAACTATGGCTACACCTTC
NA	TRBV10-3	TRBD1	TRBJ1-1	CAIGSGTENTEAFF	TGTGCCATCGGGAGTGGGACAGAGAACACTGAAGCTTTCTTT
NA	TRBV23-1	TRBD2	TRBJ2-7	CASSLPLAGEDYEQYF	TGCGCCAGCAGTCTCCCGCTAGCGGGAGAAGATTACGAGCAGTACTTC
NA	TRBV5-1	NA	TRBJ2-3	CASSFTGSTDTQYF	TGCGCCAGCAGCTTCACAGGGAGCACAGATACGCAGTATTTT